Listed below are T cell receptor beta chains from one sample, sequenced in a study of blood T cell repertoires in COVID-19. The assay was immunoSEQ multiplex PCR, and TCRdb's table has in-frame clones only and misses some. The sample holds approximately 58,000 clones, more than 80% seen once. Sequencing was carried out using peripheral blood. Source of these receptors: a man between 60 and 75 years old with COVID-19, enrolled during active disease. The CDR3 runs from the conserved cysteine through the conserved F or W. D genes are given only for firm matches. Only part of the rows carry a size: once, few, many, or a class if the clone is expanded.

clone_size: .
j_call: TRBJ2-7
d_call: .
cdr3_length: 14
v_call: TRBV7-2
cdr3_aa: CASSLPPPSAEQYF
cdr3_nt: TGTGCCAGCAGCTTACCCCCCCCTAGCGCCGAGCAGTACTTC

clone_size: .
j_call: TRBJ1-3
d_call: TRBD1
cdr3_length: 15
v_call: TRBV6-5
cdr3_aa: CASSYEGAAGNTIYF
cdr3_nt: TGTGCCAGCAGTTACGAGGGGGCAGCTGGAAACACCATATATTTT

clone_size: .
j_call: TRBJ2-5
d_call: TRBD1
cdr3_length: 15
v_call: TRBV13
cdr3_aa: CASSLKGTARPPQYF
cdr3_nt: TGTGCCAGCAGCTTGAAGGGGACAGCTCGCCCTCCCCAGTACTTC

clone_size: .
j_call: TRBJ1-2
d_call: TRBD1
cdr3_length: 13
v_call: TRBV6-5
cdr3_aa: CASKPGQTYGYTF
cdr3_nt: TGTGCCAGCAAACCGGGACAGACCTATGGCTACACCTTC

clone_size: once
j_call: TRBJ2-1
d_call: TRBD1
cdr3_length: 16
v_call: TRBV27
cdr3_aa: CASSFLTGVTYNEQFF
cdr3_nt: TGTGCCAGCAGTTTTCTCACAGGGGTAACCTACAATGAGCAGTTCTTC

clone_size: .
j_call: TRBJ2-5
d_call: TRBD2
cdr3_length: 16
v_call: TRBV4-3
cdr3_aa: CASSQGLAGGLETQYF
cdr3_nt: TGCGCCAGCAGCCAGGGACTAGCGGGAGGGTTAGAGACCCAGTACTTC

clone_size: .
j_call: TRBJ2-7
d_call: TRBD2
cdr3_length: 15
v_call: TRBV5-1
cdr3_aa: CASSLGGLRSYEQYF
cdr3_nt: TGCGCCAGCAGCTTGGGGGGACTACGCTCCTACGAGCAGTACTTC

clone_size: .
j_call: TRBJ2-1
d_call: TRBD2
cdr3_length: 16
v_call: TRBV5-1
cdr3_aa: CASSSRTSGGPGEQFF
cdr3_nt: TGCGCCAGCAGCAGCCGAACTAGCGGGGGGCCGGGTGAGCAGTTCTTC

clone_size: .
j_call: TRBJ2-5
d_call: TRBD1
cdr3_length: 13
v_call: TRBV6-5
cdr3_aa: CASRDRGPETQYF
cdr3_nt: TGTGCCAGCCGGGACAGGGGGCCGGAGACCCAGTACTTC

clone_size: .
j_call: TRBJ2-5
d_call: TRBD2
cdr3_length: 18
v_call: TRBV3-1/TRBV3-2
cdr3_aa: CASSQWTSGGAGGETQYF
cdr3_nt: TGTGCCAGCAGCCAATGGACTAGCGGGGGGGCGGGAGGAGAGACCCAGTACTTC

clone_size: .
j_call: TRBJ2-1
d_call: TRBD2
cdr3_length: 13
v_call: TRBV5-1
cdr3_aa: CASGSGGAREQFF
cdr3_nt: TGCGCCAGCGGTAGCGGGGGGGCCCGGGAGCAGTTCTTC

clone_size: .
j_call: TRBJ1-2
d_call: .
cdr3_length: 14
v_call: TRBV6-5
cdr3_aa: CASSYSPAGSGYTF
cdr3_nt: TGTGCCAGCAGTTACTCGCCGGCAGGGTCTGGCTACACCTTC

clone_size: .
j_call: TRBJ2-3
d_call: .
cdr3_length: 11
v_call: TRBV5-4
cdr3_aa: CASSFRDTQYF
cdr3_nt: TGTGCCAGCAGCTTCCGAGATACGCAGTATTTT

clone_size: .
j_call: TRBJ1-4
d_call: .
cdr3_length: 16
v_call: TRBV19
cdr3_aa: CASSPQRSEPREKLFF
cdr3_nt: TGTGCCAGTAGTCCTCAGAGAAGCGAGCCTCGGGAAAAACTGTTTTTT

clone_size: .
j_call: TRBJ1-5
d_call: .
cdr3_length: 17
v_call: TRBV20-1
cdr3_aa: CSASSMGRSKGNQPQHF
cdr3_nt: TGCAGTGCTAGTTCCATGGGGAGAAGTAAGGGCAATCAGCCCCAGCATTTT

clone_size: .
j_call: TRBJ2-7
d_call: TRBD2
cdr3_length: 14
v_call: TRBV5-4
cdr3_aa: CASSSGLAADEQYF
cdr3_nt: TGTGCCAGCAGCTCCGGACTAGCGGCCGACGAGCAGTACTTC

clone_size: .
j_call: TRBJ2-1
d_call: TRBD2
cdr3_length: 15
v_call: TRBV6-5
cdr3_aa: CASTAVGGVNNEQFF
cdr3_nt: TGTGCCAGCACCGCCGTGGGGGGGGTAAACAATGAGCAGTTCTTC

clone_size: .
j_call: TRBJ1-1
d_call: .
cdr3_length: 13
v_call: TRBV5-1
cdr3_aa: CASSLSRDTEAFF
cdr3_nt: TGCGCCAGCAGCTTGAGCAGGGACACTGAAGCTTTCTTT

clone_size: .
j_call: TRBJ1-1
d_call: .
cdr3_length: 14
v_call: TRBV6-5
cdr3_aa: CASRRTFMNTEAFF
cdr3_nt: TGTGCCAGCAGAAGGACATTCATGAACACTGAAGCTTTCTTT

clone_size: few
j_call: TRBJ1-2
d_call: .
cdr3_length: 15
v_call: TRBV3-1/TRBV3-2
cdr3_aa: CASSQVSAGGHGYTF
cdr3_nt: TGTGCCAGCAGCCAAGTATCAGCGGGGGGTCATGGCTACACCTTC

clone_size: .
j_call: TRBJ2-7
d_call: .
cdr3_length: 16
v_call: TRBV7-9
cdr3_aa: CASTDLKGQGHAGQYF
cdr3_nt: TGTGCCAGCACCGACTTAAAGGGACAAGGCCATGCGGGGCAGTACTTC

clone_size: .
j_call: TRBJ1-5
d_call: .
cdr3_length: 15
v_call: TRBV4-3
cdr3_aa: CASSQEFGGLQPQHF
cdr3_nt: TGCGCCAGCAGCCAAGAGTTCGGCGGGCTTCAGCCCCAGCATTTT

clone_size: .
j_call: TRBJ2-1
d_call: .
cdr3_length: 19
v_call: TRBV24-1
cdr3_aa: CATSDSSRGASPSYNEQFF
cdr3_nt: TGTGCCACCAGTGATTCTTCCAGGGGCGCTTCTCCCTCCTACAATGAGCAGTTCTTC

clone_size: .
j_call: TRBJ1-6
d_call: .
cdr3_length: 15
v_call: TRBV5-5
cdr3_aa: CASSLSGGRISPLHF
cdr3_nt: TGTGCCAGCAGCTTGAGCGGGGGCCGGATTTCACCCCTCCACTTT

clone_size: few
j_call: TRBJ1-5
d_call: .
cdr3_length: 16
v_call: TRBV2
cdr3_aa: CASSELGAWGNQPQHF
cdr3_nt: TGTGCCAGCAGTGAATTAGGGGCATGGGGCAATCAGCCCCAGCATTTT

clone_size: .
j_call: TRBJ2-3
d_call: TRBD1
cdr3_length: 15
v_call: TRBV18
cdr3_aa: CASSPSGQGTDTQYF
cdr3_nt: TGTGCCAGCTCACCGTCGGGACAGGGCACAGATACGCAGTATTTT

clone_size: .
j_call: TRBJ1-2
d_call: .
cdr3_length: 15
v_call: TRBV6-1
cdr3_aa: CASSEPPGLRSGYTF
cdr3_nt: TGTGCCAGCAGTGAACCGCCGGGACTAAGATCTGGCTACACCTTC

clone_size: .
j_call: TRBJ2-1
d_call: .
cdr3_length: 14
v_call: TRBV10-3
cdr3_aa: CAISPRPSRNEQFF
cdr3_nt: TGTGCCATCAGTCCCCGCCCGAGCCGGAATGAGCAGTTCTTC

clone_size: .
j_call: TRBJ1-1
d_call: .
cdr3_length: 14
v_call: TRBV4-1
cdr3_aa: CASSQVGGGTEAFF
cdr3_nt: TGCGCCAGCAGCCAAGTTGGGGGGGGTACTGAAGCTTTCTTT

clone_size: .
j_call: TRBJ2-3
d_call: .
cdr3_length: 12
v_call: TRBV5-6
cdr3_aa: CASSFILDTQYF
cdr3_nt: TGTGCCAGCAGCTTTATCCTAGATACGCAGTATTTT

clone_size: .
j_call: TRBJ2-1
d_call: TRBD2
cdr3_length: 17
v_call: TRBV25-1
cdr3_aa: CASSESRLAGAYNEQFF
cdr3_nt: TGTGCCAGCAGTGAATCCCGACTAGCGGGTGCCTACAATGAGCAGTTCTTC

clone_size: .
j_call: TRBJ1-1
d_call: TRBD1
cdr3_length: 15
v_call: TRBV6-2/TRBV6-3
cdr3_aa: CASSASGTGIAEAFF
cdr3_nt: TGTGCCAGCAGTGCCTCCGGGACAGGAATCGCTGAAGCTTTCTTT

clone_size: .
j_call: TRBJ1-6
d_call: .
cdr3_length: 15
v_call: TRBV12-2
cdr3_aa: CASRLVTGTNSPLHF
cdr3_nt: TGTGCAAGTCGCTTAGTTACCGGGACAAATTCACCCCTCCACTTT

clone_size: .
j_call: TRBJ1-2
d_call: .
cdr3_length: 16
v_call: TRBV5-1
cdr3_aa: CASSLVGGKGSYGYTF
cdr3_nt: TGCGCCAGCAGCTTAGTGGGTGGCAAAGGGAGCTATGGCTACACCTTC

clone_size: .
j_call: TRBJ2-7
d_call: TRBD1
cdr3_length: 14
v_call: TRBV11-2
cdr3_aa: CASSLGQSSYEQYF
cdr3_nt: TGTGCCAGCAGCTTGGGACAGAGCTCCTACGAGCAGTACTTC

clone_size: .
j_call: TRBJ1-3
d_call: .
cdr3_length: 13
v_call: TRBV5-4
cdr3_aa: CASSLTGGNTIYF
cdr3_nt: TGTGCCAGCAGCTTGACAGGCGGAAACACCATATATTTT

clone_size: .
j_call: TRBJ2-7
d_call: TRBD2
cdr3_length: 15
v_call: TRBV4-1
cdr3_aa: CASSQGVAGTYEQYF
cdr3_nt: TGCGCCAGCAGCCAGGGGGTAGCGGGTACCTACGAGCAGTACTTC

clone_size: .
j_call: TRBJ2-3
d_call: TRBD2
cdr3_length: 18
v_call: TRBV5-1
cdr3_aa: CASSLPGLAGGPTDTQYF
cdr3_nt: TGCGCCAGCAGCCTCCCGGGACTAGCGGGGGGGCCGACAGATACGCAGTATTTT

clone_size: .
j_call: TRBJ2-1
d_call: TRBD2
cdr3_length: 16
v_call: TRBV3-1/TRBV3-2
cdr3_aa: CASSQETSGPYNEQFF
cdr3_nt: TGTGCCAGCAGCCAAGAGACTAGCGGGCCCTACAATGAGCAGTTCTTC

clone_size: few
j_call: TRBJ1-1
d_call: TRBD1
cdr3_length: 12
v_call: TRBV4-3
cdr3_aa: CASSPGTAEAFF
cdr3_nt: TGCGCCAGCAGCCCCGGGACAGCTGAAGCTTTCTTT

clone_size: once
j_call: TRBJ1-1
d_call: TRBD1
cdr3_length: 14
v_call: TRBV7-9
cdr3_aa: CASSPQDRTTEAFF
cdr3_nt: TGTGCCAGCAGCCCCCAGGACAGGACCACTGAAGCTTTCTTT

clone_size: .
j_call: TRBJ1-5
d_call: TRBD1
cdr3_length: 15
v_call: TRBV4-1
cdr3_aa: CASSLEGQGARPQHF
cdr3_nt: TGCGCCAGCAGCCTAGAAGGGCAGGGGGCAAGGCCCCAGCATTTT

clone_size: .
j_call: TRBJ2-5
d_call: TRBD2
cdr3_length: 17
v_call: TRBV6-2/TRBV6-3
cdr3_aa: CASSLGTSGRGQETQYF
cdr3_nt: TGTGCCAGCAGCCTCGGGACTAGCGGGAGGGGGCAAGAGACCCAGTACTTC

clone_size: .
j_call: TRBJ1-1
d_call: .
cdr3_length: 14
v_call: TRBV9
cdr3_aa: CASSAWEGDTEAFF
cdr3_nt: TGTGCCAGCAGCGCTTGGGAAGGGGACACTGAAGCTTTCTTT

clone_size: few
j_call: TRBJ2-3
d_call: TRBD1
cdr3_length: 15
v_call: TRBV7-2
cdr3_aa: CASSSTGGRTDTQYF
cdr3_nt: TGTGCCAGCAGCTCGACAGGGGGCCGCACAGATACGCAGTATTTT

clone_size: .
j_call: TRBJ1-2
d_call: TRBD1
cdr3_length: 15
v_call: TRBV30
cdr3_aa: CAWSRPGQVKPGYTF
cdr3_nt: TGTGCCTGGAGTCGACCGGGACAGGTGAAGCCCGGCTACACCTTC

clone_size: .
j_call: TRBJ1-2
d_call: .
cdr3_length: 15
v_call: TRBV27
cdr3_aa: CASSLSTGPNYGYTF
cdr3_nt: TGTGCCAGCAGTCTTTCGACAGGTCCCAACTATGGCTACACCTTC

clone_size: .
j_call: TRBJ2-2
d_call: TRBD1
cdr3_length: 15
v_call: TRBV23-1
cdr3_aa: CASSHRTGETGELFF
cdr3_nt: TGCGCCAGCAGTCACCGGACAGGCGAGACCGGGGAGCTGTTTTTT

clone_size: .
j_call: TRBJ2-1
d_call: TRBD1
cdr3_length: 16
v_call: TRBV7-2
cdr3_aa: CASSRGLGQGGNEQFF
cdr3_nt: TGTGCCAGCAGCCGCGGGTTGGGACAGGGTGGAAATGAGCAGTTCTTC

clone_size: once
j_call: TRBJ1-1
d_call: .
cdr3_length: 14
v_call: TRBV6-4
cdr3_aa: CASSVGPASTEAFF
cdr3_nt: TGTGCCAGCAGTGTGGGCCCCGCGAGTACTGAAGCTTTCTTT

clone_size: .
j_call: TRBJ2-1
d_call: .
cdr3_length: 12
v_call: TRBV27
cdr3_aa: CASSTGINEQFF
cdr3_nt: TGTGCCAGCAGCACAGGGATCAATGAGCAGTTCTTC

clone_size: .
j_call: TRBJ1-1
d_call: TRBD1
cdr3_length: 15
v_call: TRBV19
cdr3_aa: CASRSEDTGTDKAFF
cdr3_nt: TGTGCCAGTAGGTCAGAAGATACCGGGACAGATAAAGCTTTCTTT

clone_size: few
j_call: TRBJ2-3
d_call: .
cdr3_length: 13
v_call: TRBV2
cdr3_aa: CASSDVELDTQYF
cdr3_nt: TGTGCCAGCAGTGATGTGGAGCTAGATACGCAGTATTTT